These 30 T cell receptor beta chains were sequenced from one sample in a study of blood T cell repertoires in COVID-19. TCRdb's table, derived via immunoSEQ multiplex PCR, lists solely in-frame clones and lacks some. The sample consists of 85,000 to 120,000 clones, approximately 80% of them appearing once. Sample: peripheral blood. These receptors were collected from a woman in her sixties or seventies with acute or convalescent COVID-19.

This chain links TRBV5-4 with TRBJ2-2; 9 bases match TRBD1. CDR3 length: 15 amino acids. With V trimmed by 4 bases and J by 5 bases, 6 bases remained unmatched. Germline V lookup: CDR1 SGHNT, CDR2 YYREEE (reference sequence). CDR3 residues: CASSEGQGQTGELFF. The CDR3 nucleotides read TGTGCCAGCAGCGAGGGACAGGGTCAAACCGGGGAGCTGTTTTTT.

The gene calls are TRBV7-3 and TRBJ2-1, with TRBD2 identical over 11 bases. The V and J ends lost 6 bases and 2 bases, in that order; junction bases with no gene match: 6. CDR3 length: 16 amino acids. The germline CDR1 and CDR2 sequences are SGHTA and FQGTGA. The CDR3 nucleotides read TGTGCCAGCAGTCTCGCTAGCGGGAGGACCTACAATGAGCAGTTCTTC. This sequence encodes CASSLASGRTYNEQFF. Together with reference TRBV7-3 and TRBJ2-1, the CDR3 gives the full variable domain: GAGVSQTPSNKVTEKGKYVELRCDPISGHTALYWYRQSLGQGPEFLIYFQGTGAADDSGLPNDRFFAVRPEGSVSTLKIQRTERGDSAVYLCASSLASGRTYNEQFFGPGTRLTVL.

The V gene is TRBV7-2, the J gene TRBJ2-5; 15 nucleotides line up with TRBD2. The CDR3 totals 17 residues. CDR1 and CDR2 (germline): SGHTA, FQGNSA. Trimming removed 5 bases from V and 6 bases from J; junction bases left unmatched: 10. The CDR3 sequence: CASSRVIGTSGGQTQYF. The DNA of the CDR3 is TGTGCCAGCAGCAGAGTTATTGGGACTAGCGGGGGGCAGACCCAGTACTTC.

The rearrangement joins TRBV19 to TRBJ2-1; 10 nucleotides align to TRBD1. J was trimmed by 9 bases and V by 3 bases; bases with no gene match: 5. Germline CDR1 LNHDA, CDR2 SQIVND (reference sequence). CDR3 length: 14 residues. CDR3 in amino acids: CASSIGTGESEQFF. As DNA, the CDR3 is TGTGCCAGTAGTATCGGGACAGGGGAGAGTGAGCAGTTCTTC.

This chain joins TRBV12-5 and TRBJ1-2; the match to TRBD1 covers 9 bases. This CDR3 is built from 14 residues. Germline assignment: CDR1 LGHNT and CDR2 FRNRAP. V lost 5 bases to trimming and J lost 7 bases; unmatched junction nucleotides: 8. CDR3 loop: CASGMGQGFSGYTF. Here the CDR3 DNA reads TGTGCTAGTGGTATGGGACAGGGATTTAGTGGCTACACCTTC.

The V gene is TRBV2, the J gene TRBJ2-3, with 10 bases aligning to TRBD2. V was pared by 7 bases and J by 4 bases, with 8 bases of the junction left unmatched. The germline CDR1 and CDR2 sequences are SNHLY and FYNNEI. This CDR3 comprises 15 residues. The CDR3 sequence: CASTPGLASPDTQYF. The CDR3 bases are TGTGCCAGCACCCCGGGACTAGCGAGCCCAGATACGCAGTATTTT.

The rearrangement uses TRBV5-1 and TRBJ1-3, with 7 bases matching TRBD1. CDR1 is SGHRS and CDR2 is YFSETQ in the germline V gene. This CDR3 is 15 amino acids long. J was trimmed by 2 bases and V by 0 bases; bases with no gene match: 2. DNA of the CDR3: TGCGCCAGCAGCTTGGAAGGGGGCACTGGAAACACCATATATTTT. Translated, it gives CASSLEGGTGNTIYF. Based on the CDR3 plus reference TRBV5-1 and TRBJ1-3, the full variable domain is KAGVTQTPRYLIKTRGQQVTLSCSPISGHRSVSWYQQTPGQGLQFLFEYFSETQRNKGNFPGRFSGRQFSNSRSEMNVSTLELGDSALYLCASSLEGGTGNTIYFGEGSWLTVV.

The V call is TRBV6-1, the J call TRBJ2-1; D unresolved. The CDR3 contains 12 residues. Germline V gene data show CDR1 as MNHNS and CDR2 as SASEGT. V shed 2 bases and J shed 15 bases, with 14 bases lying between them. Here the CDR3 reads CASSEQPRERFF. CDR3 nucleotides: TGTGCCAGCAGTGAACAACCCCGAGAGAGGTTCTTC.

In this sample, this clone turned up a few times. This same CDR3 is encoded by further DNA sequences in the sample. The chain joins TRBV2 to TRBJ1-5; D perhaps matches TRBD1 (6 bases). Between the trimmed V and J ends, which lost 4 bases and 2 bases, there was a span of 12 bases. This CDR3 contains 15 residues. Germline V gene data show CDR1 as SNHLY and CDR2 as FYNNEI. The CDR3 protein is CASSVLQGGNQPQHF. The CDR3 DNA reads as TGTGCCAGCAGTGTATTACAGGGCGGCAATCAGCCCCAGCATTTT.

J is TRBJ1-5 and V is TRBV6-5; no firm D call. Looked up from germline, CDR1 is MNHEY and CDR2 is SVGAGI. The CDR3 length is 15 residues. The V end lost 7 bases, the J end lost 3 bases, and 16 bases lay between the germline ends. Here the CDR3 DNA reads TGTGCCAGCAAGAGAGACTTATTCAACAATCAGCCCCAGCATTTT. Its protein product is CASKRDLFNNQPQHF.

The V and J genes are TRBV5-8 and TRBJ1-1; TRBD1 agrees at 10 bases. CDR3 size: 14 residues. Germline V gives CDR1 SGHTS, CDR2 YDEGEE. The junction had 3 bases not matched to a gene; V was cut back by 3 bases and J by 4 bases. The CDR3 bases are TGTGCCAGCAGCTGGGACAGGGGAAGCACTGAAGCTTTCTTT. Its protein product is CASSWDRGSTEAFF.

CDR3 DNA: TGTGCCAGCAGCCCCGACTTTAATGAAAAACTGTTTTTT. Its protein is CASSPDFNEKLFF. The chain joins TRBV11-2 to TRBJ1-4; no clear D gene. Trimming pared 5 bases from V and 4 bases from J, leaving 8 bases between. CDR3 length: 13 amino acids. CDR1 is SGHAT, CDR2 FQNNGV, per germline. The variable domain in full, completed from reference TRBV11-2 and TRBJ1-4, reads EAGVAQSPRYKIIEKRQSVAFWCNPISGHATLYWYQQILGQGPKLLIQFQNNGVVDDSQLPKDRFSAERLKGVDSTLKIQPAKLEDSAVYLCASSPDFNEKLFFGSGTQLSVL.

The chain joins TRBV3-1 (or the pseudogene TRBV3-2) to TRBJ2-3, with D perhaps TRBD2 (5 bases). From germline, CDR1 is LGHDT and CDR2 YNNKEL (reference sequence). Trimming shortened V by 1 base and J by 1 base, and 12 bases separated the two germline ends. The CDR3 is 16 amino acids. In nucleotides, the CDR3 is TGTGCCAGCAGCCAAGCCAAGCGGTTCGGCACAGATACGCAGTATTTT. As protein: CASSQAKRFGTDTQYF.

Here the CDR3 DNA reads TGCGCCAGCAGGTCCGGGCAGGGGTTTGGAAACACCATATATTTT. Translating gives CASRSGQGFGNTIYF. The genes are TRBV5-1 and TRBJ1-3; D might be TRBD1 (6 bases). Between the trimmed V and J ends, which lost 5 bases and 3 bases, there was a span of 15 bases. CDR1 SGHRS and CDR2 YFSETQ come from the germline V gene. CDR3 size: 15 residues.

The chain has TRBV5-1 and TRBJ2-3; D unclear. Germline V CDR1 and CDR2: SGHRS, YFSETQ. The CDR3 sequence is 13 residues long. The V end was cut by 6 bases, the J end by 0 bases, with 8 bases between. This chain's CDR3 is CASNAGSTDTQYF. The CDR3 coding sequence is TGCGCCAGCAACGCAGGTAGCACAGATACGCAGTATTTT.

The chain combines TRBV7-9 with TRBJ1-1, with TRBD1 identical over 7 bases. Germline V gene lookup returns CDR1 SEHNR and CDR2 FQNEAQ (reference sequence). V gave up 1 base and J gave up 4 bases; unmatched junction bases: 12. The CDR3 contains 17 residues. The CDR3: CASSLGGGRGVSTEAFF. CDR3 sequence (DNA): TGTGCCAGCAGCTTAGGAGGGGGCAGGGGAGTATCCACTGAAGCTTTCTTT.

This rearrangement joins TRBV7-6 to TRBJ2-7; 10 nucleotides match TRBD1. The ends lost 5 bases at V and 5 bases at J; junction bases unmatched: 9. The CDR3 consists of 15 residues. Germline V lookup: CDR1 SGHVS, CDR2 FNYEAQ. DNA for the CDR3: TGTGCCAGCAGCCCCCAAGGGACAGGGGTCCACGAGCAGTACTTC. Its protein is CASSPQGTGVHEQYF.

The chain employs TRBV3-1 (or the pseudogene TRBV3-2) and TRBJ1-4, with 7 nucleotides matching TRBD1. Per the germline V gene, CDR1 is LGHDT and CDR2 is YNNKEL (reference sequence). The length of the CDR3 is 16 residues. Germline trimming cut 4 bases from V and 0 bases from J; bases unmatched to any gene: 5. CDR3 nucleotide sequence: TGTGCCAGCAGCCCGGGACAGCCATCAACTAATGAAAAACTGTTTTTT. It codes for CASSPGQPSTNEKLFF.

To note about this clone: The junction shows a germline mismatch at one end, possibly a read error. The rearrangement links TRBV29-1 to TRBJ2-3, with 7 bases matching TRBD2. The CDR3 covers 14 residues. Germline CDR1 is SQVTM and CDR2 is ANQGSEA. The CDR3 nucleotides are TGCAGCGTCGAAGAGCGGGACAGCACAGATACGCAGTATTTT. Translated, it gives CSVEERDSTDTQYF.

The chain's CDR3 is CASRLRLQGGVTNTEAFF. The CDR3 DNA sequence: TGTGCCAGCAGGCTAAGATTACAGGGGGGAGTTACGAACACTGAAGCTTTCTTT. The chain uses TRBV7-7 and TRBJ1-1; 8 positions agree with TRBD1. Germline V gene data show CDR1 as SSHAT and CDR2 as FNYEAQ (reference sequence). After removal of 6 bases from V and 1 base from J, the junction contained 16 bases not matched to a gene. The CDR3 loop spans 18 amino acids. The whole variable domain, remainder taken from reference TRBV7-7 and TRBJ1-1, is GAGVSQSPRYKVTKRGQDVTLRCDPISSHATLYWYQQALGQGPEFLTYFNYEAQPDKSGLPSDRFSAERPEGSISTLTIQRTEQRDSAMYRCASRLRLQGGVTNTEAFFGQGTRLTVV.

The J gene is TRBJ2-1, the V gene TRBV3-1 (or the pseudogene TRBV3-2); D is possibly TRBD2 (7 bases). The CDR3 has 16 amino acids. Germline V lookup: CDR1 LGHDT, CDR2 YNNKEL (reference sequence). V shed 4 bases and J shed 7 bases, with 20 bases lying between them. In DNA form, the CDR3 reads TGTGCCAGCAGCCCCTTCGGAGGGGGGGGCTCGAATGAGCAGTTCTTC. Protein: CASSPFGGGGSNEQFF.

This chain connects TRBV5-5 to TRBJ1-4; D ambiguous. The CDR3 length is 14 residues. CDR1 and CDR2 from the germline V gene are SGHKS and YYEKEE (reference sequence). V lost 3 bases to trimming and J lost 0 bases, with 6 bases between them. DNA for the CDR3: TGTGCCAGCAGCTCCTATGCAACTAATGAAAAACTGTTTTTT. This gives the protein CASSSYATNEKLFF.

The chain couples TRBV5-4 to TRBJ2-1; TRBD2 agrees at 8 bases. V shed 7 bases, J shed 0 bases, and the junction held 0 bases outside the gene matches. The CDR3 is 13 residues long. The germline CDR1 and CDR2 sequences are SGHNT and YYREEE (reference sequence). This CDR3 reads CASRGGSYNEQFF. The CDR3 DNA reads TGTGCCAGCCGGGGGGGCTCCTACAATGAGCAGTTCTTC.

The rearrangement links TRBV27 to TRBJ1-2; D perhaps matches TRBD1 (5 bases). V was clipped by 4 bases and J by 6 bases, with 12 bases between them. From germline, CDR1 is MNHEY and CDR2 SMNVEV (reference sequence). The CDR3 sequence is 13 residues long. CDR3: CASSYGGINGYTF. The DNA of the CDR3 is TGTGCCAGCAGTTACGGGGGGATAAATGGCTACACCTTC.

This clone appeared a single time. This chain connects TRBV9 to TRBJ2-7; 7 nucleotides line up with TRBD1. The CDR3 contains 14 residues. J was trimmed by 2 bases and V by 4 bases; bases with no gene match: 6. From germline, CDR1 is SGDLS and CDR2 YYNGEE. CDR3 coding DNA: TGTGCCAGCAGCCCGAGGACAGGACCCTACGAGCAGTACTTC. This translates into CASSPRTGPYEQYF.

This chain links TRBV5-1 with TRBJ1-4; 10 bases agree with TRBD1. V dropped 4 bases and J dropped 7; count of bases not matched to a gene: 7. The CDR3 contains 15 residues. Germline assignment: CDR1 SGHRS and CDR2 YFSETQ. CDR3 in amino acids: CASSGDRGQTEKLFF. The CDR3 DNA reads as TGCGCCAGCAGCGGGGACAGGGGCCAGACTGAAAAACTGTTTTTT.

This clone was recorded only once. The CDR3, as DNA: TGTGCCAGCAGTTTCTTCGGGAGGGCCTACGAGCAGTACTTC. It encodes CASSFFGRAYEQYF. The chain is built from TRBV27 and TRBJ2-7, with 8 bases aligning to TRBD2. The junction had 3 bases not matched to a gene; V was cut back by 3 bases and J by 2 bases. Looked up from germline, CDR1 is MNHEY and CDR2 is SMNVEV (reference sequence). This CDR3 has 14 residues.

The chain carries TRBV5-4 and TRBJ2-3, with 13 bases identical to TRBD2. This CDR3 region has 16 residues. V dropped 3 bases and J dropped 7; count of bases not matched to a gene: 8. Germline CDR1 reads SGHNT; CDR2 reads YYREEE (reference sequence). CDR3 nucleotide sequence: TGTGCCAGCAGCTCCAAGACTAGCGGGGGGTACAATACGCAGTATTTT. Its protein product is CASSSKTSGGYNTQYF.

The chain joins TRBV6-5 to TRBJ2-7; TRBD1 might be the D (6 bases). V was trimmed by 6 bases and J by 1 base, leaving 10 bases between them. The V gene's germline CDR1 is MNHEY and CDR2 SVGAGI. The CDR3 sequence is 13 residues long. CDR3 amino acids: CASRSGTSYEQYF. DNA for the CDR3: TGTGCCAGCAGGTCCGGGACATCCTACGAGCAGTACTTC.

This sequence joins TRBV28 and TRBJ1-5, with D possibly TRBD1 on 6 matching bases. Per the germline V gene, CDR1 is MDHEN and CDR2 is SYDVKM. Trimming pared 8 bases from V and 7 bases from J, leaving 15 bases between. This CDR3 contains 13 residues. The CDR3 coding sequence is TGTGCCAGCGGGGGGGGCGCAGGGCAGCCCCAGCATTTT. It is translated as CASGGGAGQPQHF.